The 21 T cell receptor beta chains listed next were all sequenced from one sample in a study of OX40 agonist ivuxolimab in advanced cancers. TCRdb's copy holds only in-frame clones and misses some; the assay was immunoSEQ multiplex PCR. Here the sample spans about 100,000 clones, 75% to 95% being singletons. This specimen was CD4+ or CD8+ T cells sorted from blood, taken in a trial of the OX40 agonist ivuxolimab. These receptors all come from an adult with an advanced solid tumor such as melanoma, head and neck, liver or kidney cancer.

This rearrangement joins TRBV7-2 to TRBJ2-7; no clear D gene. The CDR3 consists of 14 residues. Germline CDR1 SGHTA, CDR2 FQGNSA. Deletions cut 5 bases from V and 4 bases from J, with 15 bases between. Here the CDR3 reads CASSETSLPYEQYF. The CDR3 coding sequence is TGTGCCAGCAGCGAGACGTCACTACCGTACGAGCAGTACTTC.

The rearrangement joins TRBV10-3 to TRBJ2-3; 11 positions agree with TRBD2. Germline-derived CDR1 and CDR2 are ENHRY and SYGVKD. The CDR3 is 15 residues long. V dropped 8 bases and J dropped 5; count of bases not matched to a gene: 9. The CDR3 region is CAIPIAGGPGDTQYF. For the CDR3, the DNA is TGTGCCATCCCAATAGCGGGGGGGCCAGGAGATACGCAGTATTTT.

V usage is TRBV5-4 and J usage is TRBJ2-7; 8 nucleotides line up with TRBD1. CDR1 is SGHNT and CDR2 is YYREEE in the germline V gene (reference sequence). V lost 0 bases, J lost 0 bases, and 5 bases stayed unmatched. There are 16 residues in the CDR3. CDR3 amino acids: CASSLDPGTGSYEQYF. CDR3 nucleotides: TGTGCCAGCAGCTTGGACCCCGGGACAGGCTCCTACGAGCAGTACTTC.

The chain employs TRBV9 and TRBJ2-1, with 9 bases lining up with TRBD2. Germline CDR1 is SGDLS and CDR2 is YYNGEE. The CDR3 extends over 15 amino acids. V shed 0 bases, J shed 5 bases, and the junction held 3 bases outside the gene matches. The CDR3 sequence is CASSVAQRGDNEQFF. CDR3 nucleotides: TGTGCCAGCAGCGTAGCCCAGCGGGGGGACAATGAGCAGTTCTTC. The variable domain in full, with the rest retrieved from reference TRBV9 and TRBJ2-1, is DSGVTQTPKHLITATGQRVTLRCSPRSGDLSVYWYQQSLDQGLQFLIQYYNGEERAKGNILERFSAQQFPDLHSELNLSSLELGDSALYFCASSVAQRGDNEQFFGPGTRLTVL.

The V gene is TRBV4-2, the J gene TRBJ2-5, with 11 bases identical to TRBD2. With 6 bases clipped from V and 2 bases from J, the junction kept 5 bases outside the gene matches. The CDR3 is 15 amino acids. Looked up from germline, CDR1 is LGHNA and CDR2 is YNFKEQ. The CDR3 here is CASRLGTSGQETQYF. The CDR3 DNA reads as TGTGCCAGCAGACTTGGGACTAGCGGACAAGAGACCCAGTACTTC.

This clone is a singleton in its sample. One junction end does not reproduce the germline sequence, and a read error may be involved. The chain joins TRBV20-1 to TRBJ2-7; D unclear. The CDR3 is 8 amino acids. The V gene's germline CDR1 is DFQATT and CDR2 SNEGSKA (reference sequence). The CDR3 sequence: CSAIGVGF. Here the CDR3 DNA reads TGCAGTGCTATAGGTGTGGGCTTC.

This chain connects TRBV11-3 to TRBJ1-4; D ambiguous. The CDR3 runs to 12 residues. The germline V and J ends were trimmed by 4 bases and 5 bases, with 5 bases remaining between them. Germline lookup yields CDR1 SGHNT and CDR2 YENEEA. CDR3 sequence: CASSSANEKLFF. In DNA, the CDR3 is TGTGCCAGCAGCTCCGCGAATGAAAAACTGTTTTTT.

The J gene is TRBJ1-2, the V gene TRBV6-6; D is unclear. Trimming took off 2 bases at V and 6 bases at J, with 16 bases between the two ends. This CDR3 has 15 residues. Germline loops: CDR1 MNHNY, CDR2 SVGAGI (reference sequence). The DNA for the CDR3 is TGTGCCAGCAGTTACAGCCACCCGTCGGTCGATGGCTACACCTTC. Translating it yields CASSYSHPSVDGYTF.

A few counts support this clone. The chain links TRBV2 to TRBJ1-2; TRBD1 matches at 7 bases. Germline trimming cut 6 bases from V and 8 bases from J; bases unmatched to any gene: 6. Germline CDR1 reads SNHLY; CDR2 reads FYNNEI. CDR3 size: 12 residues. The CDR3 protein is CASSEQGRGYTF. CDR3 DNA sequence: TGTGCCAGCAGCGAACAGGGGAGGGGCTACACCTTC.

The chain recombines TRBV5-4 with TRBJ1-4; maybe TRBD1 (6 bases). The CDR3 is 15 residues long. V gave up 3 bases and J gave up 5 bases, with 14 bases separating them. The germline V gene has CDR1 SGHNT and CDR2 YYREEE (reference sequence). This CDR3 reads CASSSRGTVNEKLFF. The CDR3 coding sequence is TGTGCCAGCAGCTCCAGGGGCACAGTGAATGAAAAACTGTTTTTT. The variable domain in full, completed from reference TRBV5-4 and TRBJ1-4, reads ETGVTQSPTHLIKTRGQQVTLRCSSQSGHNTVSWYQQALGQGPQFIFQYYREEENGRGNFPPRFSGLQFPNYSSELNVNALELDDSALYLCASSSRGTVNEKLFFGSGTQLSVL.

This chain connects TRBV6-5 to TRBJ2-7; D is possibly TRBD1 (5 bases). V shed 6 bases and J shed 1 base, with 13 bases lying between them. This CDR3 region has 14 residues. Germline loops: CDR1 MNHEY, CDR2 SVGAGI. As DNA, the CDR3 is TGTGCCAGCAGCCTCTACGACAGTTCCTACGAGCAGTACTTC. Protein product: CASSLYDSSYEQYF.

This chain links TRBV5-4 with TRBJ2-7, with 9 bases aligning to TRBD1. The length of the CDR3 is 16 residues. The V segment lost 4 bases and the J segment 0 bases; nucleotides outside the gene matches: 8. Germline CDR1 and CDR2: SGHNT and YYREEE (reference sequence). This CDR3 is CASSDGQGKSSYEQYF. CDR3 nucleotides: TGTGCCAGCAGCGACGGACAGGGGAAGAGCTCCTACGAGCAGTACTTC.

The J gene is TRBJ2-5, the V gene TRBV7-9; D might be TRBD1 (6 bases). In germline, CDR1 is SEHNR, CDR2 FQNEAQ (reference sequence). There are 14 residues in the CDR3. V lost 5 bases to trimming and J lost 2 bases, with 12 bases between them. The CDR3 is CASSPWGPQETQYF. The CDR3 nucleotides read TGTGCCAGCAGCCCATGGGGGCCTCAAGAGACCCAGTACTTC.

This chain connects TRBV11-2 to TRBJ2-7; D assignment may be TRBD1 or TRBD2 (5 bases each). There are 17 residues in the CDR3. Trimming took 0 bases from V and 1 from J, leaving 16 bases between them. Germline-derived CDR1 and CDR2 are SGHAT and FQNNGV. CDR3 in amino acids: CASSLDLRDGASYEQYF. CDR3 nucleotide sequence: TGTGCCAGCAGCTTAGATCTGAGGGACGGTGCATCCTACGAGCAGTACTTC.

The chain uses TRBV5-1 and TRBJ2-1; D not resolved. V was clipped by 2 bases and J by 7 bases, with 7 bases between them. Germline loops: CDR1 SGHRS, CDR2 YFSETQ. This CDR3 is 12 amino acids long. The DNA for the CDR3 is TGCGCCAGCAGCTTCCCCCCGAATGAGCAGTTCTTC. It translates to CASSFPPNEQFF.

This chain joins TRBV5-1 and TRBJ2-7; D is ambiguous. Trimming removed 5 bases from V and 3 bases from J, with 9 bases in between. This CDR3 is 12 amino acids long. Looked up from germline, CDR1 is SGHRS and CDR2 is YFSETQ. The CDR3 loop reads CASRQDIYEQYF. The CDR3, as DNA: TGCGCCAGCAGACAAGACATCTACGAGCAGTACTTC.

V and J are TRBV7-6 and TRBJ2-2; D is perhaps TRBD2 (5 bases). Germline V gene data show CDR1 as SGHVS and CDR2 as FNYEAQ. The CDR3 covers 14 residues. V gave up 5 bases and J gave up 1 base, with 8 bases separating them. The CDR3 loop reads CASSQAGNTGELFF. In nucleotides, the CDR3 is TGTGCCAGCAGCCAGGCGGGGAACACCGGGGAGCTGTTTTTT.

V and J are TRBV5-1 and TRBJ1-3, with D unclear. Trimming removed 4 bases at V and 8 bases at J, with 10 bases between. The CDR3 is made up of 12 amino acids. Germline CDR1 is SGHRS and CDR2 is YFSETQ. The DNA for the CDR3 is TGCGCCAGCAGCCCCCGTGGGGACACCATATATTTT. This encodes CASSPRGDTIYF.

The chain is built from TRBV7-6 and TRBJ2-3, with 9 bases that match TRBD2. This CDR3 is 15 amino acids long. V was pared by 5 bases and J by 2 bases, with 5 bases of the junction left unmatched. Germline V gives CDR1 SGHVS, CDR2 FNYEAQ. The CDR3 nucleotides are TGTGCCAGCAGCACTGCGGGAGGGTTCACAGATACGCAGTATTTT. Its protein product is CASSTAGGFTDTQYF.

CDR3 nucleotides: TGTGCCAGCAGCCGAGGACGGCGGACCAACACTGAAGCTTTCTTT. Its protein is CASSRGRRTNTEAFF. The rearrangement joins TRBV14 to TRBJ1-1; D not certain. Germline V CDR1 and CDR2: SGHDN, FVKESK. V was cut by 4 bases and J by 2 bases, with 14 bases left in between. The CDR3 is 15 amino acids.

The chain uses TRBV10-3 and TRBJ2-7; 11 positions agree with TRBD2. The CDR3 runs 16 residues. CDR1 ENHRY and CDR2 SYGVKD come from the germline V gene. V shed 3 bases, J shed 1 base, and the junction held 5 bases outside the gene matches. CDR3 residues: CAISDPTSGSSYEQYF. Written as DNA, the CDR3 is TGTGCCATCAGTGACCCCACTAGCGGGAGTTCCTACGAGCAGTACTTC.